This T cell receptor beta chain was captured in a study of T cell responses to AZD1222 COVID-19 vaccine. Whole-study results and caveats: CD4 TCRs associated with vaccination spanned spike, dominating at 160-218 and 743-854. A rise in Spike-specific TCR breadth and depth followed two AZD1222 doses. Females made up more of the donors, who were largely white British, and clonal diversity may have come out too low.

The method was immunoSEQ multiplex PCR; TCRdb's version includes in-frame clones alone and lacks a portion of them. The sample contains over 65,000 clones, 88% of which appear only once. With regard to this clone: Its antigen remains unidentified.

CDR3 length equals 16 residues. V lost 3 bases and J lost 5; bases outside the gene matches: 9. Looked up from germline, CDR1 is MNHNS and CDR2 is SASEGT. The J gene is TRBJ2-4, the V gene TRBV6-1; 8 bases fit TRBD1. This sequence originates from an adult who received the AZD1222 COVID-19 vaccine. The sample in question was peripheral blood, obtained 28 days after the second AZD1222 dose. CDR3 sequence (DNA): TGTGCCAGCAGTGACCCGGACAGGGTGGGCCAAAACATTCAGTACTTC. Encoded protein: CASSDPDRVGQNIQYF.